The rows below give T cell receptor beta chains drawn from one sample of a study of cytomegalovirus exposure and HLA in healthy donors. The data were produced by immunoSEQ multiplex PCR, yet TCRdb's version contains in-frame clones alone and is incomplete. The top ten hold about 6.9% of the sample, which has 90,000 to 150,000 clones, 85% to 90% seen once. Sequenced sample: PBMCs. These receptors all stem from a woman aged 18-30 years in good health and CMV-seropositive. The conserved cysteine and the conserved F or W are not part of the CDR3 here. A D gene is named only where the DNA matches it firmly.

CDR3 protein	J gene	D gene	V gene
ASSVNREGDPDTQY	TRBJ2-3	TRBD2	TRBV9
ASSLPGVTEAF	TRBJ1-1	.	TRBV7-8
ASSLEQGKTQY	TRBJ2-5	.	TRBV7-2
ASSRPGQNTEAF	TRBJ1-1	.	TRBV6-6
ASSLYKSRETQY	TRBJ2-5	.	TRBV28
ASSPLGATEAF	TRBJ1-1	.	TRBV18
ASSLTGSTDTGELF	TRBJ2-2	.	TRBV13
ASSATGGANTEAF	TRBJ1-1	TRBD1	TRBV5-1
ASSQVGTAYNEQF	TRBJ2-1	.	TRBV11-3
ASSTPGQATYEQY	TRBJ2-7	.	TRBV19
ASSLTRETYYGYT	TRBJ1-2	.	TRBV11-2
ASSQATSGSPGKTQY	TRBJ2-5	TRBD2	TRBV4-1
ASPGGKGSSGNTIY	TRBJ1-3	.	TRBV7-9
ASSQLPPRASGGLDSYEQY	TRBJ2-7	TRBD2	TRBV4-2
ASSLQNRGDTEAF	TRBJ1-1	TRBD1	TRBV4-1
ARSVYSNQPQH	TRBJ1-5	.	TRBV7-5
ASSLSGRTGNQPQH	TRBJ1-5	.	TRBV27